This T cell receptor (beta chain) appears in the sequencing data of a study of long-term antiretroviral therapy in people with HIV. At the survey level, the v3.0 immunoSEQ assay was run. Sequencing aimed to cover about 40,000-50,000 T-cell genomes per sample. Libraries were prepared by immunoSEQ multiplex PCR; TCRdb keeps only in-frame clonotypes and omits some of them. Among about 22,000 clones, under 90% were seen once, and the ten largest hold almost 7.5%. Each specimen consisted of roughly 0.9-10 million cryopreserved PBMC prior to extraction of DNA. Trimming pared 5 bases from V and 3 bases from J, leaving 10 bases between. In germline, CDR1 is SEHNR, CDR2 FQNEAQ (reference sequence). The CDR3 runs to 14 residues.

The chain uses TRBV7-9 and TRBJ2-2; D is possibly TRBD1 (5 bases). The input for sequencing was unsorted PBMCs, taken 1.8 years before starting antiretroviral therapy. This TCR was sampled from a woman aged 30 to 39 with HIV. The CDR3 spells CASSVDSHTGELFF. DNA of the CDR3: TGTGCCAGCAGCGTAGACAGTCACACCGGGGAGCTGTTTTTT.